This record looks at one T cell receptor beta chain sequence and its context. What it binds is not known. The record originates from a study of CD8+ T cells in alopecia areata. General study points: Persistence during tofacitinib was seen for many expanded lesional clones in scalp and blood. The study found higher clonality in lesional than normal scalp, especially in alopecia totalis/universalis.

Sequencing used cDNA as its template, made by extracting RNA and reverse transcribing it. Using immunoSEQ multiplex PCR, the repertoire was profiled, and TCRdb retains in-frame clones only, with some absent. The repertoire has more than 95,000 clones, approximately 57% of them found once; the top ten carry around 5.4%. Treatment specified: oral pan-JAK inhibitor, 5-10 mg twice daily. Researchers gathered lesional scalp punch biopsies and peripheral blood from patients with alopecia areata. Germline V gene lookup returns CDR1 MDHEN and CDR2 SYDVKM. The CDR3 loop spans 16 amino acids. V dropped 2 bases and J dropped 2 bases, with 14 bases sitting between them.

This TCR came from a human donor with alopecia areata. This material consisted of CD4+ T cells sorted from blood, taken at week 4, from a patient treated with tofacitinib. The chain links TRBV28 to TRBJ2-3; D perhaps matches TRBD1 (5 bases). DNA for the CDR3: TGTGCCAGCAGTTTAAATAGGGGCAGACCCACAGATACGCAGTATTTT. Translation gives CASSLNRGRPTDTQYF. The variable domain in full, with the rest retrieved from reference TRBV28 and TRBJ2-3, is DVKVTQSSRYLVKRTGEKVFLECVQDMDHENMFWYRQDPGLGLRLIYFSYDVKMKEKGDIPEGYSVSREKKERFSLILESASTNQTSMYLCASSLNRGRPTDTQYFGPGTRLTVL.